Listed below are T cell receptor beta chains from one sample, sequenced in a study of identical twins. From the 5' RACE reads, TCRdb called clonotypes with MiXCR, one entry per CDR3 protein. The data show hundreds of thousands of distinct CDR3 sequences, with around a sixth seen just once and over 10% held by the top ten. The sample was also linked to a second study, of T cells expressing NK-cell markers.

The sequenced material came from PBMCs. The receptors were gathered from a woman under 30 in good health. The CDR3 runs from the conserved cysteine through the conserved F or W.

V gene	J gene	CDR3 protein
TRBV4-2	TRBJ2-5	CASSQDRGLAKTQYF
TRBV20-1	TRBJ1-1	CSARAFGGRDTEAFF
TRBV5-1	TRBJ2-1	CASSLAGTRSYNEQFF
TRBV5-1	TRBJ2-1	CASSLGRNSYNEQFF
TRBV28	TRBJ2-1	CASSPPRLANRGEQFF
TRBV5-1	TRBJ2-5	CASAGRGQETQYF
TRBV7-9	TRBJ2-1	CASSHEVGYHNEQFF
TRBV5-6	TRBJ2-1	CASSRLLSGGADSNEQFF
TRBV15	TRBJ2-1	CATSRVFFTSGKGEQFF
TRBV12-3/TRBV12-4	TRBJ1-1	CSDQKNTEAFF
TRBV12-3/TRBV12-4	TRBJ2-7	CASSLKTGGEQYF
TRBV29-1	TRBJ2-3	CSVESPALRGTDTQYF
TRBV20-1	TRBJ2-3	CSARDGREGTDTQYF
TRBV5-1	TRBJ1-1	CASSIDRGAEAFF
TRBV4-2	TRBJ1-4	CASSRAREKLFF
TRBV11-2	TRBJ2-7	CASSLVGASGRFSYEQYF
TRBV5-1	TRBJ2-3	CASSSDYYTDTQYF
TRBV6-1	TRBJ2-3	CASSSTGGGTDTQYF
TRBV12-3/TRBV12-4	TRBJ1-3	CASSPGGGGNTIYF
TRBV6-2/TRBV6-3	TRBJ1-1	CASSWKPGTARTGEAFF
TRBV5-1	TRBJ2-4	CASSPGPQRDLKNIQYF
TRBV20-1	TRBJ2-7	CSASLVDEQYF
TRBV27	TRBJ2-2	CASSLHSTGELFF
TRBV29-1	TRBJ2-7	CTPTGAITYEQYF
TRBV7-6	TRBJ1-6	CASSLGPAGNSPLHF
TRBV27	TRBJ1-1	CASSLFPGNPEAFF
TRBV7-3	TRBJ2-7	CASSPSGGASYEQYF
TRBV7-2	TRBJ2-2	CASSSRASNTGELFF
TRBV10-3	TRBJ2-1	CAHAGTSGYNEQFF
TRBV20-1	TRBJ2-7	CSAISGTSGRDEQYF
TRBV12-3/TRBV12-4	TRBJ2-1	CASSLIQLSYNEQFF
TRBV7-2	TRBJ2-3	CASSPRDRYAVHF
TRBV5-1	TRBJ2-7	CASSPRGVLSTYEQYF
TRBV7-9	TRBJ2-5	CASSLGRDWYF
TRBV20-1	TRBJ2-1	CSAPRGNEQFF
TRBV12-3/TRBV12-4	TRBJ2-7	CASSRGSYEQYF
TRBV20-1	TRBJ2-1	CSAHHALANEQFF
TRBV5-1	TRBJ2-7	CASSRDSLGEQYF
TRBV5-1	TRBJ2-1	CASSLEGLAGYYNEQFF
TRBV24-1	TRBJ2-3	CATSDSGKTDTQYF
TRBV12-3/TRBV12-4	TRBJ2-3	CASSIKDTQYF
TRBV7-9	TRBJ1-1	CASSLPFAEAFF
TRBV6-1	TRBJ2-4	CASRGSGTAIQYF
TRBV3-1	TRBJ2-3	CASRSGSATDTQYF
TRBV4-3	TRBJ2-4	CASSQDPTGTAKNIQYF
TRBV12-3/TRBV12-4	TRBJ2-5	CASSLRPDREGRETQYF
TRBV7-7	TRBJ2-1	CASSLSRGAGPSPYNEQFF
TRBV10-3	TRBJ2-6	CAIRGTATGANVLTF
TRBV12-3/TRBV12-4	TRBJ2-3	CASSSRPGRSGDTQYF
TRBV3-1	TRBJ1-1	CASSQGNWNTEAFF
TRBV7-2	TRBJ1-5	CASTKGQDHQPQHF
TRBV7-2	TRBJ2-3	CASSAMTGTDTQYF
TRBV7-2	TRBJ2-7	CASSPGALCEQYF
TRBV5-1	TRBJ2-2	CASSLALVNPLNTGELFF